The 20 T cell receptor beta chains given below trace back to one sample, sequenced in a study of T-cell memory formation after mild COVID-19 (dated by TCRdb to 2020 to 2022). Library prep was done by 5' RACE. Reads for this sample came from an Illumina NovaSeq 6000. TCRdb trimmed the raw reads at Q25, called clones with MiXCR and kept productive beta chains. Entries that share a CDR3 protein sequence are merged under the most common genes and DNA. Within this sample are 90,000 to 120,000 distinct CDR3 sequences, with around 10% of them counted one time only. Approximately 40% of the sample is in the top ten clones. Material for sequencing was PBMCs or a T cell subset sorted from them (not recorded which). The origin of the receptors is a man younger than 30 who had mild COVID-19 (a few samples of this study predate the infection). The sample titles of this study are shuffled in the database, so cell type and time point are left out; the donor was told from shared clones.

A few counts support this clonotype. The rearrangement links TRBV7-6 to TRBJ2-7; 8 nucleotides align to TRBD1. Germline loops: CDR1 SGHVS, CDR2 FNYEAQ. The J segment lost 3 bases and the V segment lost 4 bases, leaving 2 bases of the junction unmatched. This CDR3 has 13 amino acids. The CDR3 region has the DNA TGTGCCAGCAGCTACGACAGGGGCTACGAGCAGTACTTC. Translating gives CASSYDRGYEQYF. The full variable domain, with the rest looked up from reference TRBV7-6 and TRBJ2-7, is GAGVSQSPRYKVTKRGQDVALRCDPISGHVSLYWYRQALGQGPEFLTYFNYEAQQDKSGLPNDRFSAERPEGSISTLTIQRTEQRDSAMYRCASSYDRGYEQYFGPGTRLTVT.

This clonotype was counted many times. The V and J genes are TRBV4-3 and TRBJ2-5; unclear D gene. Germline assignment: CDR1 LGHNA and CDR2 YSLEER. CDR3 size: 14 residues. V shed 0 bases and J shed 5 bases, with 10 bases lying between them. CDR3 bases: TGCGCCAGCAGCCAAGATCGACGGATTGAGACCCAGTACTTC. Its protein is CASSQDRRIETQYF.

The chain employs TRBV6-5 and TRBJ1-1; no definite D call. Per germline, CDR1 MNHEY and CDR2 SVGAGI. The CDR3 sequence is 14 residues long. V was cut by 3 bases and J by 4 bases, with 12 bases left in between. CDR3 nucleotide sequence: TGTGCCAGCAGTTATAGAGGGCCAGGCACTGAAGCTTTCTTT. Protein product: CASSYRGPGTEAFF.

This chain connects TRBV12-3 or TRBV12-4 to TRBJ2-5, with 10 bases aligning to TRBD1. V lost 6 bases to trimming and J lost 1 base; unmatched junction nucleotides: 2. This CDR3 has 14 amino acids. The CDR3 loop reads CASSRTGGQETQYF. The CDR3 nucleotides are TGTGCCAGCAGCCGGACAGGGGGCCAAGAGACCCAGTACTTC.

This clonotype has a handful of counts. This chain joins TRBV6-1 and TRBJ1-6, with a weak D call TRBD1 (5 bases). This CDR3 has 15 residues. Per the germline V gene, CDR1 is MNHNS and CDR2 is SASEGT. The V and J ends lost 8 bases and 8 bases respectively, with 19 bases between them. CDR3 bases: TGTGCCAGCTGGTGGGGGGGGGATCGGGATTCACCCCTCCACTTT. It codes for CASWWGGDRDSPLHF.

This clonotype turned up a few times. The chain links TRBV7-3 to TRBJ2-7, with D maybe TRBD2 (5 bases). CDR1 is SGHTA and CDR2 is FQGTGA in the germline V gene. The CDR3 consists of 14 residues. Trimming pared 5 bases from V and 4 bases from J, leaving 15 bases between. The CDR3, as DNA: TGTGCCAGCAGCCTAGAACTAGGTCCGTACGAGCAGTACTTC. It is translated as CASSLELGPYEQYF. The whole variable domain, filled in from reference TRBV7-3 and TRBJ2-7, reads GAGVSQTPSNKVTEKGKYVELRCDPISGHTALYWYRQSLGQGPEFLIYFQGTGAADDSGLPNDRFFAVRPEGSVSTLKIQRTERGDSAVYLCASSLELGPYEQYFGPGTRLTVT.

The chain carries TRBV27 and TRBJ1-1, with 7 bases identical to TRBD1. The junction had 10 bases not matched to a gene; V was cut back by 0 bases and J by 3 bases. This CDR3 has 17 residues. Per the germline V gene, CDR1 is MNHEY and CDR2 is SMNVEV (reference sequence). Written as DNA, the CDR3 is TGTGCCAGCAGTTTATCTGTTATGGGACAGATGTACACTGAAGCTTTCTTT. The encoded protein is CASSLSVMGQMYTEAFF.

This chain connects TRBV27 to TRBJ2-7, with D possibly TRBD1 on 6 matching bases. Trimming cost V 5 bases and J 4 bases, with 12 bases left between them. The CDR3 is made up of 13 amino acids. Germline V gene sequence: CDR1 MNHEY, CDR2 SMNVEV (reference sequence). CDR3 region: CASSLLQGYEQYF. CDR3 bases: TGTGCCAGCAGTCTCTTACAGGGTTACGAGCAGTACTTC.

Here the CDR3 reads CASRQVRTIYTGELFF. CDR3 sequence (DNA): TGTGCCAGCAGACAAGTCCGGACCATCTACACCGGGGAGCTGTTTTTT. V and J are TRBV7-9 and TRBJ2-2; D not certain. Germline values: CDR1 SEHNR, CDR2 FQNEAQ (reference sequence). Trimming pared 6 bases from V and 3 bases from J, leaving 17 bases between. This CDR3 is built from 16 residues.

This clonotype appeared a few times. The chain couples TRBV7-9 to TRBJ1-1; perhaps TRBD1 as D (5 bases). CDR3 length: 17 residues. CDR1 and CDR2 from the germline V gene are SEHNR and FQNEAQ (reference sequence). The V gene lost 4 bases and the J gene lost 3 bases, with 21 bases spanning the gap. The DNA for the CDR3 is TGTGCCAGCAGCTGGAGCGCCGGGACCGAGAAGGACACTGAAGCTTTCTTT. Translation gives CASSWSAGTEKDTEAFF.

This clonotype was counted many times. The chain employs TRBV7-9 and TRBJ2-2; the match to TRBD1 covers 8 bases. CDR1 and CDR2 from the germline V gene are SEHNR and FQNEAQ (reference sequence). The J segment lost 3 bases and the V segment lost 7 bases, leaving 4 bases of the junction unmatched. The CDR3 length is 14 residues. CDR3 bases: TGTGCCAGCACCTACAGGGGGGACACCGGGGAGCTGTTTTTT. Its translation: CASTYRGDTGELFF.

In this sample, this clonotype turned up a few times. This chain joins TRBV30 and TRBJ1-2; no clear D. V dropped 5 bases and J dropped 4 bases, with 14 bases sitting between them. In germline, CDR1 is GTSNPN, CDR2 SVGIG (reference sequence). This CDR3 is built from 13 residues. The CDR3 DNA sequence: TGTGCCTGGGACCTAAGGGTAGGCTATGGCTACACCTTC. It is translated as CAWDLRVGYGYTF.

The chain employs TRBV27 and TRBJ2-1; no clear D. V gave up 3 bases and J gave up 10 bases, with 7 bases separating them. The germline gives CDR1 MNHEY, CDR2 SMNVEV (reference sequence). This CDR3 is 11 amino acids long. The CDR3 here is CASSFGIEQFF. CDR3 DNA sequence: TGTGCCAGCAGTTTTGGGATCGAGCAGTTCTTC.

The chain is built from TRBV7-9 and TRBJ1-1; D is uncertain. CDR3 length: 13 amino acids. Germline V gives CDR1 SEHNR, CDR2 FQNEAQ (reference sequence). Trimming removed 2 bases at V and 5 bases at J, with 9 bases between. The CDR3 sequence: CASSLSVRTEAFF. CDR3 coding DNA: TGTGCCAGCAGCTTATCGGTGAGGACTGAAGCTTTCTTT.

CDR3 in amino acids: CASTQTGYGANVLTF. Here the CDR3 DNA reads TGTGCCAGCACTCAGACAGGGTACGGGGCCAACGTCCTGACTTTC. The V gene is TRBV12-3 or TRBV12-4, the J gene TRBJ2-6, with 7 bases identical to TRBD1. The trim removed 7 bases at V and 4 bases at J, leaving 7 bases unmatched. There are 15 residues in the CDR3.

The J gene is TRBJ1-3, the V gene TRBV9; D uncertain. V lost 3 bases and J 0 bases, leaving 10 bases between the germline ends. The CDR3 has 15 amino acids. The germline gives CDR1 SGDLS, CDR2 YYNGEE. The CDR3 coding sequence is TGTGCCAGCAGCGAACTATCGAACTCTGGAAACACCATATATTTT. Residues: CASSELSNSGNTIYF.

This clonotype has only a few counts. The V call is TRBV3-1, the J call TRBJ2-2, with 7 bases lining up with TRBD1. Per the germline V gene, CDR1 is LGHDT and CDR2 is YNNKEL (reference sequence). The CDR3 runs to 12 residues. V trimming: 7 bases; J trimming: 6 bases; junction bases outside the gene matches: 2. This CDR3 is CASMTGSGELFF. The CDR3 DNA follows: TGTGCCAGCATGACAGGGTCCGGGGAGCTGTTTTTT.

The CDR3 spells CASSSRSSGNTIYF. The CDR3 DNA sequence: TGTGCCAGCAGCTCCCGTTCATCTGGAAACACCATATATTTT. V usage is TRBV7-2 and J usage is TRBJ1-3, with D hard to call. The CDR3 consists of 14 residues. CDR1 is SGHTA and CDR2 is FQGNSA in the germline V gene. The ends were cut back, 4 bases at V and 1 base at J, with 8 bases in the middle.

This clonotype has more than one count but fewer than ten. The CDR3 sequence is CASSPRDTGELFF. CDR3 bases: TGTGCCAGCAGCCCGAGGGACACCGGGGAGCTGTTTTTT. J is TRBJ2-2 and V is TRBV5-6, with D maybe TRBD2 (5 bases). The CDR3 spans 13 residues. Germline V gene lookup returns CDR1 SGHDT and CDR2 YYEEEE. V was shortened by 4 bases and J by 3 bases, with 7 bases between the two germline ends. Using reference TRBV5-6 and TRBJ2-2 for the parts outside the CDR3, the full variable domain is DAGVTQSPTHLIKTRGQQVTLRCSPKSGHDTVSWYQQALGQGPQFIFQYYEEEERQRGNFPDRFSGHQFPNYSSELNVNALLLGDSALYLCASSPRDTGELFFGEGSRLTVL.

The rearrangement uses TRBV9 and TRBJ1-5; D remains ambiguous. This CDR3 spans 14 amino acids. Germline CDR1 SGDLS, CDR2 YYNGEE. V shed 2 bases and J shed 3 bases, with 9 bases lying between them. DNA for the CDR3: TGTGCCAGCAGCGTGTTGGGTGACAATCAGCCCCAGCATTTT. Encoded protein: CASSVLGDNQPQHF.